Listed here are 19 T cell receptor beta chains from one sample, sequenced in a study of T cells in Graves' hyperthyroidism and ophthalmopathy. Regions amplified from RNA transcripts were the TCR beta CDR3 regions. HTBI primers were used for first-round RT-PCR of the TCR CDR3. TCRdb recomputed calls from the multiplex PCR reads with MiXCR, one row per CDR3 protein. The sample yields a few hundred thousand distinct CDR3 sequences, roughly a fifth seen once. Sequencing input: blood. The receptors come from a man aged 45-60 years with Graves' ophthalmopathy.

This clonotype was observed a handful of times. J is TRBJ2-1 and V is TRBV3-1; D call uncertain. Deletions cut 2 bases from V and 13 bases from J, with 9 bases between. The CDR3 consists of 11 residues. Looked up from germline, CDR1 is LGHDT and CDR2 is YNNKEL (reference sequence). CDR3 sequence reads: CASSQSQLQFF. The CDR3 nucleotides read TGTGCCAGCAGCCAATCCCAGCTTCAGTTCTTC.

V and J are TRBV7-2 and TRBJ2-1, with 8 positions matching TRBD2. Unmatched junction bases numbered 4, after V lost 4 bases and J lost 2 bases. Germline V gives CDR1 SGHTA, CDR2 FQGNSA. The CDR3 has 15 residues. CDR3 coding DNA: TGTGCCAGCAGCTGGGCGGGAGGCGCCTACAATGAGCAGTTCTTC. Translating gives CASSWAGGAYNEQFF.

This clonotype was seen many times. V and J are TRBV20-1 and TRBJ2-3; D call uncertain. Germline V gene data show CDR1 as DFQATT and CDR2 as SNEGSKA (reference sequence). CDR3 size: 17 residues. Trimming removed 1 base at V and 1 base at J, with 18 bases between. DNA of the CDR3: TGCAGTGCTAGAGGATCGAGGTCCCCGGCGGGCACAGATACGCAGTATTTT. Translation: CSARGSRSPAGTDTQYF.

As to this clonotype: The junction departs from the called germline gene at one end, perhaps through a read error. The chain links TRBV7-7 to TRBJ2-5; no firm D call. The germline V gene encodes CDR1 SSHAT and CDR2 FNYEAQ (reference sequence). The CDR3 is 17 residues long. This chain's CDR3 is CASSRNPPGDSKETQYF. The CDR3 DNA is TGTGCTAGCAGCCGTAACCCCCCTGGAGATTCTAAAGAGACCCAGTACTTC.

This clonotype has more than one count but fewer than ten. The rearrangement uses TRBV19 and TRBJ2-7, with D perhaps given as TRBD1 or TRBD2 (5 bases each). This CDR3 comprises 13 residues. V was pared by 3 bases and J by 6 bases, with 12 bases between. Germline values: CDR1 LNHDA, CDR2 SQIVND (reference sequence). This CDR3 reads CASSIGTTGEQYF. The CDR3 DNA is TGTGCCAGTAGTATCGGGACCACCGGCGAGCAGTACTTC.

This clonotype has only a few counts. This chain uses TRBV19 with TRBJ2-2; the match to TRBD1 covers 9 bases. Germline CDR1 LNHDA, CDR2 SQIVND (reference sequence). J gave up 4 bases and V 5 bases, and 2 bases lay outside the gene matches. This CDR3 is 14 amino acids long. The CDR3 protein is CASSADRGTGELFF. The CDR3 bases are TGTGCCAGTAGTGCGGACAGGGGCACCGGGGAGCTGTTTTTT. The full variable domain, rest sourced from reference TRBV19 and TRBJ2-2, is DGGITQSPKYLFRKEGQNVTLSCEQNLNHDAMYWYRQDPGQGLRLIYYSQIVNDFQKGDIAEGYSVSREKKESFPLTVTSAQKNPTAFYLCASSADRGTGELFFGEGSRLTVL.

This clonotype was observed a handful of times. V and J are TRBV6-1 and TRBJ1-5; tentative D call: TRBD1 (6 bases). The CDR3 length is 12 residues. The V gene's germline CDR1 is MNHNS and CDR2 SASEGT. The V end was cut by 7 bases, the J end by 5 bases, with 9 bases between. Here the CDR3 DNA reads TGTGCCAGCACCTCAGGGGATCAGCCCCAGCATTTT. Translated: CASTSGDQPQHF.

Ten or more counts support this clonotype. The chain uses TRBV6-1 and TRBJ1-5; TRBD1 agrees at 8 bases. This CDR3 spans 14 amino acids. V shed 7 bases and J 2 bases; nucleotides not matched to a gene: 4. Germline V lookup: CDR1 MNHNS, CDR2 SASEGT. This CDR3 is CASNGQGGNQPQHF. The CDR3 DNA sequence: TGTGCCAGCAACGGACAGGGAGGCAATCAGCCCCAGCATTTT.

V and J are TRBV10-3 and TRBJ2-2, with 8 bases aligning to TRBD2. V lost 8 bases to trimming and J lost 5 bases; unmatched junction nucleotides: 7. This CDR3 spans 14 amino acids. Germline CDR1 ENHRY, CDR2 SYGVKD. The CDR3 DNA sequence: TGTGCCATCGCCCTCGGGACTAGGACCGGGGAGCTGTTTTTT. Encoded protein: CAIALGTRTGELFF.

This clonotype was seen a few times. The chain is built from TRBV6-2 or TRBV6-3 and TRBJ2-7, with TRBD2 identical over 7 bases. The V gene end was trimmed by 7 bases and the J gene end by 1 base; junction bases not matched to a gene: 7. This CDR3 contains 14 residues. The germline V gene has CDR1 MNHEY and CDR2 SVGEGT. The CDR3 nucleotides read TGTGCCAGCAACCGGCGGGGGTCGTCCTACGAGCAGTACTTC. This translates into CASNRRGSSYEQYF.

In this sample, this clonotype turned up many times. The J gene is TRBJ2-5, the V gene TRBV12-3 or TRBV12-4; 9 bases are a match to TRBD1. The CDR3 length is 16 residues. Trimming removed 3 bases from V and 3 bases from J; junction bases left unmatched: 8. The CDR3 loop reads CASSFRDRDLEETQYF. The CDR3 DNA reads as TGTGCCAGCAGTTTTCGGGACAGGGATTTGGAAGAGACCCAGTACTTC.

This clonotype has at least ten counts. The chain couples TRBV11-2 to TRBJ2-2; 11 bases are a match to TRBD1. CDR3 length: 16 residues. From germline, CDR1 is SGHAT and CDR2 FQNNGV. V was clipped by 7 bases and J by 0 bases; unmatched bases: 4. The CDR3: CASTGTGGANTGELFF. The DNA for the CDR3 is TGTGCCAGCACCGGGACAGGGGGAGCGAACACCGGGGAGCTGTTTTTT.

This clonotype has only a few counts. The chain joins TRBV29-1 to TRBJ2-7; D might be TRBD2 (5 bases). Germline V lookup: CDR1 SQVTM, CDR2 ANQGSEA. Trimming took 3 bases from V and 0 from J, leaving 12 bases between them. The CDR3 spans 14 residues. The CDR3 region is CSVDKAGRSYEQYF. In DNA, the CDR3 is TGCAGCGTTGATAAGGCGGGCCGCTCCTACGAGCAGTACTTC.

The chain carries TRBV20-1 and TRBJ1-6; D may be TRBD1 (6 bases). This CDR3 has 17 residues. From germline, CDR1 is DFQATT and CDR2 SNEGSKA (reference sequence). With 1 base removed from V and 0 bases from J, the gap between germline ends came to 13 bases. CDR3: CSARGGGPSSYNSPLHF. For the CDR3, the DNA is TGCAGTGCTAGAGGGGGGGGCCCGAGCTCCTATAATTCACCCCTCCACTTT.

This clonotype has ten or more counts. This chain connects TRBV30 to TRBJ2-7; D is ambiguous. There are 12 residues in the CDR3. CDR1 and CDR2 (germline): GTSNPN, SVGIG (reference sequence). The germline V and J ends were trimmed by 3 bases and 3 bases, with 9 bases remaining between them. The CDR3 DNA is TGTGCCTGGAGCGATTCTAGCTACGAGCAGTACTTC. Translation gives CAWSDSSYEQYF.

This clonotype was seen repeatedly, ten times or more. CDR3 sequence: CASSPSSGSSYEQYF. CDR3 nucleotides: TGTGCCAGCAGCCCCTCGAGCGGGTCAAGTTACGAGCAGTACTTC. The chain joins TRBV11-1 to TRBJ2-7, with D possibly matching TRBD2 (6 bases). The CDR3 contains 15 residues. Trimming cost V 5 bases and J 4 bases, with 18 bases left between them. The germline V gene encodes CDR1 SGHAT and CDR2 FQDESV (reference sequence).

This clonotype showed up many times. The gene calls are TRBV2 and TRBJ1-5, with D unclear. Per the germline V gene, CDR1 is SNHLY and CDR2 is FYNNEI. V lost 6 bases and J 0 bases, leaving 9 bases between the germline ends. There are 14 residues in the CDR3. CDR3 region: CASREDGSNQPQHF. The CDR3 DNA is TGTGCCAGCAGGGAGGACGGTAGCAATCAGCCCCAGCATTTT.

In this sample, this clonotype turned up many times. CDR3 DNA sequence: TGTGCCATCAGTGAGTCGGGCAGGGATGGCGAGCAGTACTTC. This sequence encodes CAISESGRDGEQYF. V and J are TRBV10-3 and TRBJ2-7, with TRBD1 as a possible D gene (5 bases). The CDR3 is made up of 14 amino acids. V was shortened by 0 bases and J by 6 bases, with 12 bases between the two germline ends. Germline CDR1 ENHRY, CDR2 SYGVKD.

This clonotype was seen ten or more times. This chain connects TRBV7-9 to TRBJ1-1, with TRBD1 matching 8 bases. The V gene end was trimmed by 3 bases and the J gene end by 4 bases; junction bases not matched to a gene: 1. CDR1 SEHNR and CDR2 FQNEAQ come from the germline V gene (reference sequence). The CDR3 is 13 residues long. The CDR3, as DNA: TGTGCCAGCAGCTTTACAGGGGGCACTGAAGCTTTCTTT. Protein: CASSFTGGTEAFF.